One sample yielded the 14 T cell receptor beta chains listed below, sequenced in a study of response to subunit inactivated influenza vaccine. TCRdb reprocessed the RT-PCR reads via MiXCR and lists one record per CDR3 protein. The table records about 540,000 distinct CDR3 sequences, under 30% of them present only once. The sample was also reused in another study, on T cells expressing NK-cell markers. That report adds: 5'RACE template switching with UMIs generated TCR beta cDNA.

The starting material was CD4+ T cells sorted from PBMCs, obtained 11 to 12 days after vaccination. The receptors originated from a man between 50 and 59 years old who received an inactivated influenza vaccine.

V is TRBV20-1 and J is TRBJ2-1; D is possibly TRBD1 or TRBD2 (5 bases each). CDR1 is DFQATT and CDR2 is SNEGSKA in the germline V gene (reference sequence). The CDR3 extends over 14 amino acids. The V end lost 6 bases, the J end lost 3 bases, and 15 bases lay between the germline ends. DNA for the CDR3: TGCAGTGCCAACCGGGGCGAGCTCTACAATGAGCAGTTCTTC. This translates into CSANRGELYNEQFF.

J is TRBJ2-3 and V is TRBV10-3; possible D gene TRBD2, 6 bases. This CDR3 spans 14 amino acids. Germline CDR1 reads ENHRY; CDR2 reads SYGVKD. The ends were cut back, 11 bases at V and 0 bases at J, with 15 bases in the middle. CDR3 region: CASGGVSSTDTQYF. The CDR3, as DNA: TGTGCCTCCGGGGGAGTTTCTAGCACAGATACGCAGTATTTT.

This rearrangement joins TRBV18 to TRBJ2-6; D is uncertain. Germline CDR1 is KGHSH and CDR2 is LQKENI. Trimming took 2 bases from V and 0 from J, leaving 8 bases between them. The CDR3 covers 16 residues. CDR3 sequence reads: CASSPTTGSGANVLTF. The DNA of the CDR3 is TGTGCCAGCTCACCAACGACGGGCTCTGGGGCCAACGTCCTGACTTTC.

The V call is TRBV20-1, the J call TRBJ1-6; 10 bases line up with TRBD1. Germline V gene sequence: CDR1 DFQATT, CDR2 SNEGSKA (reference sequence). CDR3 size: 16 residues. V lost 1 base to trimming and J lost 5 bases; unmatched junction nucleotides: 5. CDR3 bases: TGCAGTGCTAGAGTTCCGGGACAGGGGAATAATTCACCCCTCCACTTT. Protein sequence: CSARVPGQGNNSPLHF.

J is TRBJ2-2 and V is TRBV2; 11 bases align to TRBD1. CDR1 and CDR2 from the germline V gene are SNHLY and FYNNEI. J gave up 6 bases and V 6 bases, and 3 bases lay outside the gene matches. The CDR3 has 14 amino acids. CDR3 nucleotides: TGTGCCAGCAGGGACAGGGGGCGCCCCGGGGAGCTGTTTTTT. It is translated as CASRDRGRPGELFF.

There are a few counts of this clonotype. The chain links TRBV20-1 to TRBJ2-2, with D perhaps assigned TRBD1 or TRBD2 (6 bases each). Germline V gene lookup returns CDR1 DFQATT and CDR2 SNEGSKA (reference sequence). V lost 6 bases, J lost 1 base, and 18 bases lay in between. The CDR3 consists of 16 residues. The CDR3: CSAPRGGRGNTGELFF. The CDR3 DNA follows: TGCAGTGCCCCCAGAGGGGGGAGAGGGAACACCGGGGAGCTGTTTTTT.

This clonotype was picked up a small number of times. Here the CDR3 reads CASSFLQGPSYEQYF. CDR3 DNA sequence: TGTGCCAGCAGCTTCCTACAGGGGCCATCCTACGAGCAGTACTTC. The chain couples TRBV7-2 to TRBJ2-7, with TRBD1 matching over 7 bases. Trimming at V came to 3 bases and at J to 1 base, leaving 6 bases not matched to a gene. From germline, CDR1 is SGHTA and CDR2 FQGNSA. The CDR3 consists of 15 residues.

The V and J genes are TRBV20-1 and TRBJ2-3, with D tentatively TRBD1 (5 bases). The CDR3 contains 11 residues. V was pared by 3 bases and J by 5 bases, with 6 bases between. Germline CDR1 reads DFQATT; CDR2 reads SNEGSKA (reference sequence). Here the CDR3 reads CSASRGDTQYF. The CDR3 DNA is TGCAGTGCTAGTAGGGGAGATACGCAGTATTTT.

This rearrangement joins TRBV3-1 to TRBJ1-5; no clear D. The CDR3 extends over 14 amino acids. The ends were cut back, 0 bases at V and 4 bases at J, with 7 bases in the middle. CDR1 is LGHDT, CDR2 YNNKEL, per germline (reference sequence). DNA of the CDR3: TGTGCCAGCAGCCAAGAACCCAGAAATCAGCCCCAGCATTTT. Its protein is CASSQEPRNQPQHF. The full variable domain, in which reference TRBV3-1 and TRBJ1-5 provide the parts outside the CDR3, is DTAVSQTPKYLVTQMGNDKSIKCEQNLGHDTMYWYKQDSKKFLKIMFSYNNKELIINETVPNRFSPKSPDKAHLNLHINSLELGDSAVYFCASSQEPRNQPQHFGDGTRLSIL.

The rearrangement links TRBV28 to TRBJ2-3, with 12 positions matching TRBD2. The V and J ends lost 5 bases and 4 bases, in that order; junction bases with no gene match: 4. The CDR3 length is 15 residues. Germline V lookup: CDR1 MDHEN, CDR2 SYDVKM. CDR3 loop: CASSILAGGPDTQYF. In nucleotides, the CDR3 is TGTGCCAGCAGTATACTAGCGGGGGGCCCAGATACGCAGTATTTT.

The sample holds a few counts of this clonotype. V is TRBV4-3 and J is TRBJ2-4; D is uncertain. Looked up from germline, CDR1 is LGHNA and CDR2 is YSLEER. The CDR3 is 16 residues long. Trimming pared 0 bases from V and 1 base from J, leaving 10 bases between. CDR3 region: CASSQDWAMAKNIQYF. CDR3 DNA sequence: TGCGCCAGCAGCCAAGATTGGGCGATGGCCAAAAACATTCAGTACTTC.

This clonotype has a handful of counts. This chain joins TRBV4-2 and TRBJ2-3, with 7 bases identical to TRBD2. The trim removed 0 bases at V and 4 bases at J, leaving 10 bases unmatched. The CDR3 totals 17 residues. Germline V CDR1 and CDR2: LGHNA, YNFKEQ. CDR3 amino acids: CASSQDVPGGDADTQYF. The CDR3 bases are TGTGCCAGCAGCCAAGACGTCCCGGGAGGTGATGCAGATACGCAGTATTTT.

On this clonotype itself: At one of its ends the junction is not consistent with the germline gene, which may arise from a read error. This chain connects TRBV15 to TRBJ2-7; TRBD1 aligns across 10 bases. Germline V gives CDR1 LNHNV, CDR2 YYDKDF (reference sequence). The CDR3 covers 14 residues. CDR3 residues: CATSGDRGPYEQYF. DNA of the CDR3: TGTGCCACCAGCGGAGACAGGGGGCCCTACGAGCAGTACTTC. Filled out from reference TRBV15 and TRBJ2-7, the complete variable domain reads DAMVIQNPRYQVTQFGKPVTLSCSQTLNHNVMYWYQQKSSQAPKLLFHYYDKDFNNEADTPDNFQSRRPNTSFCFLDIRSPGLGDTAMYLCATSGDRGPYEQYFGPGTRLTVT.

The genes are TRBV9 and TRBJ2-7; no definite D call. With 4 bases removed from V and 2 bases from J, the gap between germline ends came to 13 bases. The CDR3 spans 14 residues. Germline V CDR1 and CDR2: SGDLS, YYNGEE. The CDR3 sequence: CASSPPGVTYEQYF. The CDR3 DNA reads as TGTGCCAGCAGCCCCCCGGGCGTTACCTACGAGCAGTACTTC.